This T cell receptor (beta chain) was recovered during a study of blood T cell repertoires in COVID-19. This clone was picked up many times. Trimming shortened V by 5 bases and J by 3 bases, and 9 bases separated the two germline ends. Germline CDR1 reads MNHEY; CDR2 reads SMNVEV (reference sequence). This CDR3 spans 13 amino acids. Some clones are missing from TCRdb's copy, which holds only in-frame ones; the method was immunoSEQ multiplex PCR. The sample includes 300,000 to 400,000 clones, approximately 87% of them seen just once. What was sequenced was PBMCs or T cells enriched from blood (not recorded which). This sequence joins TRBV27 and TRBJ2-3; D unresolved. This TCR was recovered from a woman aged 25 to 39 with acute COVID-19. In nucleotides, the CDR3 is TGTGCCAGCAGTCTTACCCGGACAGATACGCAGTATTTT. This encodes CASSLTRTDTQYF.